Below, 20 T cell receptor beta chains from the same sample are listed, as sequenced in a study of cytomegalovirus exposure and HLA in healthy donors. Both 60 Vbeta primers and 13 Jbeta primers went into the PCR. Using immunoSEQ multiplex PCR, the repertoire was profiled, and TCRdb retains in-frame clones only, with some absent. Of fewer than 85,000 clones listed, about 66% are singletons. Sequencing was done on a sample of PBMCs. These receptors were collected from a man in his fifties or sixties in good health and CMV-seropositive.

The rearrangement joins TRBV9 to TRBJ2-1; 11 bases are shared with TRBD2. CDR3 length: 16 residues. The ends lost 2 bases at V and 6 bases at J; junction bases unmatched: 7. CDR1 and CDR2 from the germline V gene are SGDLS and YYNGEE. CDR3 coding DNA: TGTGCCAGCAGCGTGAGCACTAGCGGGAGTAGCAATGAGCAGTTCTTC. Its protein product is CASSVSTSGSSNEQFF.

The rearrangement joins TRBV6-5 to TRBJ1-5; 10 bases are shared with TRBD1. CDR3 length equals 15 residues. Germline V lookup: CDR1 MNHEY, CDR2 SVGAGI. Trimming removed 7 bases from V and 6 bases from J; junction bases left unmatched: 9. The CDR3 DNA is TGTGCCAGCAAACCGGGACAGGGGATTAGTCAGCCCCAGCATTTT. Residues: CASKPGQGISQPQHF.

This clone appeared a single time. The V call is TRBV18, the J call TRBJ1-1, with 7 bases aligning to TRBD1. Trimming took 2 bases from V and 3 from J; bases not matched to a gene: 15. Germline loops: CDR1 KGHSH, CDR2 LQKENI. CDR3 size: 18 residues. CDR3 amino acids: CASSPFQSGGTGYTEAFF. The DNA for the CDR3 is TGTGCCAGCTCACCATTTCAGTCAGGGGGTACGGGGTACACTGAAGCTTTCTTT.

This clone was seen a single time. This rearrangement joins TRBV6-1 to TRBJ2-7, with a tentative D call TRBD1 (6 bases). Germline V gives CDR1 MNHNS, CDR2 SASEGT. This CDR3 spans 10 amino acids. The ends were cut back, 5 bases at V and 12 bases at J, with 11 bases in the middle. CDR3 protein: CASSRDNMYF. CDR3 bases: TGTGCCAGCAGTAGGGACAACATGTACTTC.

This clone has only a few counts. This chain uses TRBV4-2 with TRBJ2-2; perhaps TRBD2 as D (7 bases). This CDR3 has 17 amino acids. Germline V gives CDR1 LGHNA, CDR2 YNFKEQ. V dropped 7 bases and J dropped 3 bases, with 21 bases sitting between them. CDR3 sequence reads: CASKKVPGDYYTGELFF. CDR3 bases: TGTGCCAGCAAAAAGGTTCCAGGGGACTATTACACCGGGGAGCTGTTTTTT.

DNA of the CDR3: TGCGCCAGCAGCTTCGGGGATACTAGCACAGATACGCAGTATTTT. It translates to CASSFGDTSTDTQYF. This sequence joins TRBV5-1 and TRBJ2-3; D possibly corresponds to TRBD2 (5 bases). With 2 bases removed from V and 0 bases from J, the gap between germline ends came to 10 bases. The CDR3 is made up of 15 amino acids. CDR1 is SGHRS and CDR2 is YFSETQ in the germline V gene.

A few counts support this clone. The chain carries TRBV27 and TRBJ1-1; the D gene is possibly TRBD1 (6 bases). This CDR3 comprises 12 residues. Germline V gene data show CDR1 as MNHEY and CDR2 as SMNVEV (reference sequence). Trimming removed 6 bases from V and 12 bases from J, with 17 bases in between. This CDR3 is CASSPRGEETFF. The CDR3 bases are TGTGCCAGCAGCCCCAGGGGCGAGGAGACTTTCTTT.

The V gene is TRBV28, the J gene TRBJ2-7; TRBD2 matches at 7 bases. Germline-derived CDR1 and CDR2 are MDHEN and SYDVKM. The CDR3 is 15 amino acids. V lost 5 bases and J lost 2; bases outside the gene matches: 9. The CDR3 nucleotides read TGTGCCAGCAGTCCGGAGGCTAGCGGTACCTACGAGCAGTACTTC. Translated, it gives CASSPEASGTYEQYF.

In this sample, this clone turned up a few times. V usage is TRBV2 and J usage is TRBJ2-7, with D possibly matching TRBD2 (6 bases). CDR1 and CDR2 (germline): SNHLY, FYNNEI. The CDR3 totals 14 residues. The V gene lost 7 bases and the J gene lost 3 bases, with 16 bases spanning the gap. CDR3 protein: CASTAGKGNYEQYF. The CDR3 coding sequence is TGTGCCAGCACCGCGGGGAAGGGGAACTACGAGCAGTACTTC.

The rearrangement links TRBV5-1 to TRBJ1-2, with TRBD1 matching over 7 bases. V trimming: 4 bases; J trimming: 6 bases; junction bases outside the gene matches: 6. The CDR3 length is 13 residues. The V gene's germline CDR1 is SGHRS and CDR2 YFSETQ. The CDR3 DNA sequence: TGCGCCAGCAGCAACCCAGGGGGAAATGGCTACACCTTC. Its translation is CASSNPGGNGYTF. Supplemented by reference TRBV5-1 and TRBJ1-2, the full variable domain reads KAGVTQTPRYLIKTRGQQVTLSCSPISGHRSVSWYQQTPGQGLQFLFEYFSETQRNKGNFPGRFSGRQFSNSRSEMNVSTLELGDSALYLCASSNPGGNGYTFGSGTRLTVV.

About this clone itself: A read error may produce the germline difference seen at one junction end. This rearrangement joins TRBV7-9 to TRBJ2-7, with D hard to call. Germline lookup yields CDR1 SEHNR and CDR2 FQNEAQ (reference sequence). There are 12 residues in the CDR3. CDR3 in DNA: TGTTCCAGCAGCTTCCTACCGGACGAGCAGTACTTC. Amino acids: CSSSFLPDEQYF.

This sequence joins TRBV7-2 and TRBJ2-7; possible D gene TRBD2, 6 bases. This CDR3 contains 14 residues. V lost 4 bases to trimming and J lost 5 bases, with 15 bases between them. Germline V gene lookup returns CDR1 SGHTA and CDR2 FQGNSA. CDR3 region: CASSSPGTRNEQYF. CDR3 nucleotides: TGTGCCAGCAGCTCACCCGGGACTCGCAACGAGCAGTACTTC.

The chain couples TRBV11-2 to TRBJ1-3; TRBD1 aligns across 8 bases. The trim removed 5 bases at V and 3 bases at J, leaving 6 bases unmatched. Germline CDR1 SGHAT, CDR2 FQNNGV. The CDR3 is 15 residues long. The chain's CDR3 is CASSPNRGDGNTIYF. Written as DNA, the CDR3 is TGTGCCAGCAGCCCTAACAGGGGGGATGGAAACACCATATATTTT.

This clone was seen more than once but under ten times. The CDR3 region has the DNA TGTGCCAGCAGTGAAGGTCCTAGCGGGGCAGATACGCAGTATTTT. This translates into CASSEGPSGADTQYF. V and J are TRBV6-1 and TRBJ2-3; 9 positions match TRBD2. This CDR3 spans 15 amino acids. Germline-derived CDR1 and CDR2 are MNHNS and SASEGT. Trimming at V came to 1 base and at J to 4 bases, leaving 3 bases not matched to a gene.

The chain employs TRBV14 and TRBJ2-1; D is possibly TRBD1 (6 bases). The CDR3 spans 15 residues. CDR1 and CDR2 from the germline V gene are SGHDN and FVKESK. V was clipped by 4 bases and J by 4 bases, with 14 bases between them. CDR3 protein: CASSPQGVRYNEQFF. DNA for the CDR3: TGTGCCAGCAGCCCACAGGGAGTGAGGTACAATGAGCAGTTCTTC.

The J gene is TRBJ2-1, the V gene TRBV19; D gene ambiguous. V was pared by 1 base and J by 0 bases, with 16 bases between. This CDR3 is built from 18 residues. Germline V gene sequence: CDR1 LNHDA, CDR2 SQIVND (reference sequence). The CDR3 spells CASSIVGSQIGSYNEQFF. The CDR3 nucleotides read TGTGCCAGTAGTATAGTCGGTTCTCAAATCGGCTCCTACAATGAGCAGTTCTTC.

J is TRBJ1-4 and V is TRBV2, with 8 bases identical to TRBD1. CDR3 size: 16 residues. J was trimmed by 8 bases and V by 5 bases; bases with no gene match: 13. CDR1 is SNHLY, CDR2 FYNNEI, per germline. The CDR3 spells CASSSPLTGEREKLFF. CDR3 DNA: TGTGCCAGCAGTTCTCCACTGACAGGGGAAAGAGAAAAACTGTTTTTT.

The chain has TRBV9 and TRBJ1-6; weak D call: TRBD1 (5 bases). The CDR3 contains 14 residues. From germline, CDR1 is SGDLS and CDR2 YYNGEE. The V and J ends lost 0 bases and 7 bases respectively, with 8 bases between them. CDR3 bases: TGTGCCAGCAGCGTAGACCAGGGAAATTCACCCCTCCACTTT. Translating gives CASSVDQGNSPLHF. Full variable domain (remainder filled in from reference TRBV9 and TRBJ1-6): DSGVTQTPKHLITATGQRVTLRCSPRSGDLSVYWYQQSLDQGLQFLIQYYNGEERAKGNILERFSAQQFPDLHSELNLSSLELGDSALYFCASSVDQGNSPLHFGNGTRLTVT.

CDR3: CASSSQGRAGNTIYF. As DNA, the CDR3 is TGTGCCAGCAGTTCCCAGGGCAGGGCTGGAAACACCATATATTTT. The chain employs TRBV6-5 and TRBJ1-3, with a weak D call TRBD1 (5 bases). V lost 4 bases to trimming and J lost 2 bases, with 12 bases between them. The germline gives CDR1 MNHEY, CDR2 SVGAGI. CDR3 length: 15 residues.

The chain is built from TRBV28 and TRBJ2-5; 7 bases agree with TRBD1. J lost 4 bases, V lost 6 bases, and 5 bases had no gene match. Germline loops: CDR1 MDHEN, CDR2 SYDVKM. The CDR3 totals 13 residues. CDR3 in amino acids: CASSLGQLETQYF. Here the CDR3 DNA reads TGTGCCAGCAGCCTGGGACAGCTAGAGACCCAGTACTTC.